This T cell receptor (beta chain) was recovered during a study of CD8 T cells in ankylosing spondylitis. This clonotype was seen many times. What it binds is unknown. Notes on the study in general: Ankylosing spondylitis blood appeared to carry a characteristic TCR beta motif of roughly 8 highly homologous variants.

TCRdb passed the 5' RACE reads through MiXCR, listing each CDR3 protein once. The table lists about 220,000 distinct CDR3 sequences, around 19% of them singletons. The CDR3 runs 11 residues. The germline V gene encodes CDR1 SGHAT and CDR2 FQNNGV. Deletions cut 6 bases from V and 3 bases from J, with 3 bases between. This receptor was obtained from a male donor with ankylosing spondylitis. This chain links TRBV11-2 with TRBJ2-1, with D uncertain. The sequenced sample consisted of blood, either unsorted or a sorted T cell fraction (not recorded which). CDR3 amino acids: CASRDYNEQFF. CDR3 bases: TGTGCCAGCAGGGACTACAATGAGCAGTTCTTC.